The present TCR beta chain was sequenced within a study of shared clonotypes between healthy human individuals. At the level of the study: Donors consisted of two women and a few men between 18 and 49.

An assay was performed, and its level was deep. Among the unsorted PBMC samples, replicate PCRs used about 280 ng DNA, some 30,000 T cell genomes. The authors sequenced unsorted PBMC DNA on ten immunoSEQ deep assay plates. Assay used: immunoSEQ multiplex PCR; TCRdb lists only in-frame clones, some missing. This sample has about 490,000 clones, with approximately 82% found just once. The CDR3 runs to 15 residues. V gave up 1 base and J gave up 9 bases, with 19 bases separating them. CDR1 and CDR2 (germline): MNHNS, SASEGT. The chain has TRBV6-1 and TRBJ2-7; a weak D match, TRBD2 (5 bases). The receptor's source is a woman between 40 and 50 years old in good health. Some clones in this sample may be carry-over from other donors' samples. The specimen sequenced was PBMCs. This chain's CDR3 is CASSEGIVEGRGQYF. For the CDR3, the DNA is TGTGCCAGCAGTGAAGGAATTGTAGAAGGGAGAGGGCAGTACTTC.